This T cell receptor (beta chain) is from a study of T cells in Graves' hyperthyroidism and ophthalmopathy. The overall study: Peripheral blood was obtained at initial diagnosis, preceding any treatment.

Regarding the study as a whole: The model forecast ophthalmopathy, anticipating it by a median around 6.4 months before onset. Blood also held most thyroid clonotypes expanded beyond 0.001.

The CDR3 is 12 amino acids. CDR1 and CDR2 from the germline V gene are SGHVS and FQNEAQ. A word on this clonotype: The target antigen is unknown. A junction boundary mismatches the germline segment, possibly from a read error.

RNA transcripts served as the template for amplifying TCR beta CDR3 regions. HTBI primers were used for first-round RT-PCR of the TCR CDR3. TCRdb re-called the multiplex PCR reads through MiXCR, storing one row per CDR3 protein. Among roughly 30,000 distinct CDR3 sequences, roughly 45% were seen once, and the ten largest hold 10%. Orbital computed tomography, thyroid ultrasound, serum thyroxine and TRAb, and clinical symptoms together informed the diagnoses. The sequencing input was blood. The TCR comes from a woman under 40 with Graves' hyperthyroidism. V and J are TRBV7-8 and TRBJ2-1; D possibly uses TRBD1 or TRBD2 (5 bases each). The CDR3 loop reads CANSRGPNEQFF. The CDR3 DNA reads as TGTGCCAACAGCCGGGGACCTAATGAGCAGTTCTTC. Supplemented by reference TRBV7-8 and TRBJ2-1, the full variable domain reads GAGVSQSPRYKVAKRGQDVALRCDPISGHVSLFWYQQALGQGPEFLTYFQNEAQLDKSGLPSDRFFAERPEGSVSTLKIQRTQQEDSAVYLCANSRGPNEQFFGPGTRLTVL.